Shown below are 17 T cell receptor beta chains from a single sample sequenced in a study of OX40 agonist ivuxolimab in advanced cancers. TCRdb's copy holds only in-frame clones and misses some; the assay was immunoSEQ multiplex PCR. The repertoire consists of 70,000 to 90,000 clones, with about 88% occurring once and the leading ten covering about 0.4%. Sequences were derived from CD4+ or CD8+ T cells sorted from blood, sampled in a trial of the OX40 agonist ivuxolimab. The receptors come from an adult with an advanced solid tumor such as melanoma, head and neck, liver or kidney cancer.

The CDR3 loop reads CASSLSGGTYNEQFF. The CDR3 coding sequence is TGCGCCAGCAGCTTAAGCGGGGGGACCTACAATGAGCAGTTCTTC. This rearrangement joins TRBV5-1 to TRBJ2-1; the match to TRBD2 covers 9 bases. Germline trimming cut 2 bases from V and 2 bases from J; bases unmatched to any gene: 2. CDR1 is SGHRS, CDR2 YFSETQ, per germline. The CDR3 spans 15 residues.

This clone was counted once. The chain combines TRBV10-2 with TRBJ1-5; perhaps TRBD1 as D (6 bases). CDR3 length equals 17 residues. Trimming shortened V by 8 bases and J by 7 bases, and 27 bases separated the two germline ends. CDR1 WSHSY and CDR2 SAAADI come from the germline V gene. For the CDR3, the DNA is TGCGCCAGCGGCCCTCCAGGGGCTGGCAATCAGCCCCAGCCCCAGCATTTT. The encoded protein is CASGPPGAGNQPQPQHF.

The chain joins TRBV4-2 to TRBJ1-4, with 8 bases that match TRBD1. CDR1 and CDR2 from the germline V gene are LGHNA and YNFKEQ. This CDR3 has 15 amino acids. V trimming: 2 bases; J trimming: 5 bases; junction bases outside the gene matches: 4. CDR3 nucleotides: TGTGCCAGCAGCCAAACCGGGACAGGAAATGAAAAACTGTTTTTT. Its protein is CASSQTGTGNEKLFF.

V is TRBV30 and J is TRBJ1-5; 8 bases align to TRBD1. With 2 bases clipped from V and 6 bases from J, the junction kept 3 bases outside the gene matches. This CDR3 has 13 residues. CDR1 and CDR2 from the germline V gene are GTSNPN and SVGIG (reference sequence). This chain's CDR3 is CAWSQGAAQPQHF. As DNA, the CDR3 is TGTGCCTGGAGTCAGGGGGCAGCTCAGCCCCAGCATTTT.

The rearrangement joins TRBV27 to TRBJ2-2; 8 nucleotides line up with TRBD2. Trimming removed 2 bases from V and 4 bases from J; junction bases left unmatched: 6. In germline, CDR1 is MNHEY, CDR2 SMNVEV (reference sequence). This CDR3 has 16 amino acids. The CDR3 coding sequence is TGTGCCAGCAGTTTAGGGCTAGCGGGCCCCACCGGGGAGCTGTTTTTT. This gives the protein CASSLGLAGPTGELFF.

The chain uses TRBV6-4 and TRBJ2-5; D perhaps matches TRBD2 (7 bases). CDR1 is MRHNA, CDR2 SNTAGT, per germline. The CDR3 contains 15 residues. V was cut by 5 bases and J by 5 bases, with 18 bases left in between. CDR3: CASSPEAGAWETQYF. For the CDR3, the DNA is TGTGCCAGCAGTCCAGAGGCGGGGGCTTGGGAGACCCAGTACTTC.

The chain employs TRBV5-4 and TRBJ1-3, with D tentatively TRBD1 (6 bases). CDR3 length: 15 amino acids. V gave up 3 bases and J gave up 1 base, with 11 bases separating them. Germline V gene sequence: CDR1 SGHNT, CDR2 YYREEE (reference sequence). As DNA, the CDR3 is TGTGCCAGCAGCTCCTTAGGGGGATCTGGAAACACCATATATTTT. It codes for CASSSLGGSGNTIYF.

This clone was counted only a few times. V and J are TRBV28 and TRBJ1-2; D remains unclear. Between the trimmed V and J ends, which lost 7 bases and 8 bases, there was a span of 14 bases. Per the germline V gene, CDR1 is MDHEN and CDR2 is SYDVKM. This CDR3 has 12 residues. The CDR3 loop reads CASMNGLWGYTF. CDR3 in DNA: TGTGCCAGCATGAACGGGCTTTGGGGCTACACCTTC.

This chain links TRBV4-3 with TRBJ1-4, with D uncertain. The CDR3 has 12 residues. V was shortened by 1 base and J by 10 bases, with 7 bases between the two germline ends. Germline values: CDR1 LGHNA, CDR2 YSLEER. CDR3 nucleotide sequence: TGCGCCAGCAGCCAAGGCCCGGGAAAACTGTTTTTT. Translation: CASSQGPGKLFF.

The genes are TRBV10-3 and TRBJ2-1, with 13 bases lining up with TRBD2. The V gene end was trimmed by 2 bases and the J gene end by 9 bases; junction bases not matched to a gene: 1. CDR1 is ENHRY and CDR2 is SYGVKD in the germline V gene. There are 14 residues in the CDR3. CDR3 coding DNA: TGTGCCATCAGTGAGGGACTAGCGGGAGCTGAGCAGTTCTTC. As protein: CAISEGLAGAEQFF.

The CDR3 nucleotides read TGTGCCAGCAGTTTTCATGGGAAGAACACTGAAGCTTTCTTT. Translating gives CASSFHGKNTEAFF. This sequence joins TRBV27 and TRBJ1-1; D is uncertain. Trimming left V 3 bases short and J 1 base short, with 9 bases between. The CDR3 sequence is 14 residues long. In germline, CDR1 is MNHEY, CDR2 SMNVEV (reference sequence).

This rearrangement joins TRBV5-4 to TRBJ2-5; D is undetermined. V shed 1 base and J shed 5 bases, with 12 bases lying between them. The CDR3 has 14 residues. Germline V gene lookup returns CDR1 SGHNT and CDR2 YYREEE (reference sequence). The CDR3 spells CASSLKAEAETQYF. CDR3 DNA: TGTGCCAGCAGCTTGAAGGCGGAAGCGGAGACCCAGTACTTC.

This chain joins TRBV6-5 and TRBJ2-5; the D gene is possibly TRBD2 (5 bases). This CDR3 is built from 12 residues. Germline CDR1 is MNHEY and CDR2 is SVGAGI. V was pared by 5 bases and J by 2 bases, with 6 bases between. CDR3 amino acids: CASSRLQETQYF. CDR3 nucleotides: TGTGCCAGCAGTAGACTACAAGAGACCCAGTACTTC.

V usage is TRBV5-1 and J usage is TRBJ2-3; 11 bases are a match to TRBD2. CDR1 SGHRS and CDR2 YFSETQ come from the germline V gene. The CDR3 loop spans 17 amino acids. The V segment lost 4 bases and the J segment 2 bases; nucleotides outside the gene matches: 9. The CDR3 reads CASSGGLAGLHTDTQYF. The CDR3, as DNA: TGCGCCAGCAGCGGCGGACTAGCGGGTTTACACACAGATACGCAGTATTTT.

The chain couples TRBV5-1 to TRBJ2-5; 8 nucleotides line up with TRBD2. This CDR3 has 15 residues. In germline, CDR1 is SGHRS, CDR2 YFSETQ. V dropped 2 bases and J dropped 5; count of bases not matched to a gene: 8. Here the CDR3 reads CASSFSGTRDETQYF. The CDR3 DNA reads as TGCGCCAGCAGCTTCTCCGGGACTAGAGACGAGACCCAGTACTTC. The full variable domain, with the rest looked up from reference TRBV5-1 and TRBJ2-5, is KAGVTQTPRYLIKTRGQQVTLSCSPISGHRSVSWYQQTPGQGLQFLFEYFSETQRNKGNFPGRFSGRQFSNSRSEMNVSTLELGDSALYLCASSFSGTRDETQYFGPGTRLLVL.

The chain is built from TRBV14 and TRBJ2-1; maybe TRBD2 (5 bases). The CDR3 extends over 15 amino acids. CDR1 is SGHDN, CDR2 FVKESK, per germline. Trimming pared 3 bases from V and 6 bases from J, leaving 15 bases between. The chain's CDR3 is CASSHAVQRPNEQFF. CDR3 nucleotide sequence: TGTGCCAGCAGCCATGCTGTCCAGCGGCCCAATGAGCAGTTCTTC.

CDR3 in amino acids: CASGTLYEQYF. The DNA for the CDR3 is TGTGCCAGCGGGACCCTCTACGAGCAGTACTTC. The genes are TRBV28 and TRBJ2-7; D may be TRBD1 or TRBD2 (5 bases each). The CDR3 has 11 amino acids. The ends were cut back, 8 bases at V and 3 bases at J, with 8 bases in the middle. Germline V lookup: CDR1 MDHEN, CDR2 SYDVKM. The full variable domain, with the rest looked up from reference TRBV28 and TRBJ2-7, is DVKVTQSSRYLVKRTGEKVFLECVQDMDHENMFWYRQDPGLGLRLIYFSYDVKMKEKGDIPEGYSVSREKKERFSLILESASTNQTSMYLCASGTLYEQYFGPGTRLTVT.